This TCR beta chain comes out of a study of T cell clones after liver transplantation. Method: immunoSEQ multiplex PCR; TCRdb's copy keeps in-frame clones and lacks some. This repertoire shows about 120,000 clones, 90% found once; its top ten account for roughly 0.83%. Germline V CDR1 and CDR2: SGHTA, FQGTGA. The CDR3 extends over 14 amino acids. V was shortened by 5 bases and J by 0 bases, with 10 bases between the two germline ends. The receptor comes from a human patient who received a liver transplant. Some T cells here may be from the graft donor. The material was CD4+ T cells from blood, obtained 12 months after liver transplant. The chain recombines TRBV7-3 with TRBJ1-1, with D possibly being TRBD1 (5 bases). CDR3 sequence (DNA): TGTGCCAGCAGCCCCGACAGCATGAACACTGAAGCTTTCTTT. It is translated as CASSPDSMNTEAFF.